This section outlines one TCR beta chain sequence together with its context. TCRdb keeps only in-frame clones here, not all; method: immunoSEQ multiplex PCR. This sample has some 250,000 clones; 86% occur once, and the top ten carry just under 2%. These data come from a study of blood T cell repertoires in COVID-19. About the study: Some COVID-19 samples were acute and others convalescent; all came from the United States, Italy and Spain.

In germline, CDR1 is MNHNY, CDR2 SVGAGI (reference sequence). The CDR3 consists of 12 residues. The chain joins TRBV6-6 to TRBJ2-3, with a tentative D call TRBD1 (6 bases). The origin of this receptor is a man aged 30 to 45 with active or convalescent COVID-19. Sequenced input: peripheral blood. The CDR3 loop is CTAGTRTDTQYF. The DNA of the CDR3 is TGTACAGCCGGGACACGCACAGATACGCAGTATTTT.